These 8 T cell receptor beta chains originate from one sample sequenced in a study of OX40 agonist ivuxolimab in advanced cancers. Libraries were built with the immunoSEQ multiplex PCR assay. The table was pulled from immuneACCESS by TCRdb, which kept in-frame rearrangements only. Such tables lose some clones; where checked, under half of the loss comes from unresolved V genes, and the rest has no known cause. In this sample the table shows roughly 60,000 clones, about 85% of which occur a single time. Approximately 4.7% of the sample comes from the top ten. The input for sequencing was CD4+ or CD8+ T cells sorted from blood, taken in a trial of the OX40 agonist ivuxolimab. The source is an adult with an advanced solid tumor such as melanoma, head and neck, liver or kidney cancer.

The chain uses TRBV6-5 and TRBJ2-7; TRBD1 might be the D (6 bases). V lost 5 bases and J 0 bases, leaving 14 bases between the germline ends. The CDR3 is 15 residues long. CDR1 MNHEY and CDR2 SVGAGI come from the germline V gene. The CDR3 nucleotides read TGTGCCAGCAGTCAAGGCAGGGGCAGCTCCTACGAGCAGTACTTC. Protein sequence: CASSQGRGSSYEQYF.

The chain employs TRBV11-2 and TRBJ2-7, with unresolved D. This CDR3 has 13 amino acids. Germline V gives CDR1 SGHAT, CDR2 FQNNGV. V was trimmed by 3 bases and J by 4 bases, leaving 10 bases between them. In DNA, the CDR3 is TGTGCCAGCAGCTTGGACCAGGCTTACGAGCAGTACTTC. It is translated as CASSLDQAYEQYF.

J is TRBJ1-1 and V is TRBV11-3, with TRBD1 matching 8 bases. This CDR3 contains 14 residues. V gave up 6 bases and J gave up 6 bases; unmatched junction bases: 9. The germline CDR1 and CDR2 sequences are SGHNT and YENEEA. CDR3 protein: CASRTDRGTPEAFF. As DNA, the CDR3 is TGTGCCAGCAGAACCGACAGGGGAACCCCTGAAGCTTTCTTT.

The chain's CDR3 is CASSLGERTNEKLFF. As DNA, the CDR3 is TGCGCCAGCAGCTTGGGGGAGAGGACTAATGAAAAACTGTTTTTT. The chain employs TRBV5-1 and TRBJ1-4; D is unclear. The germline gives CDR1 SGHRS, CDR2 YFSETQ. V was clipped by 0 bases and J by 2 bases, with 8 bases between them. The CDR3 length is 15 residues.

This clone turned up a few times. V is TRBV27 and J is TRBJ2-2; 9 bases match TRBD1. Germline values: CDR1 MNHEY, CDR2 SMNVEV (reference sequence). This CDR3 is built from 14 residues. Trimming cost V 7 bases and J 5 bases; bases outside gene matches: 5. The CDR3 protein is CASTRTGVTGELFF. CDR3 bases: TGTGCCAGCACGAGGACAGGGGTAACCGGGGAGCTGTTTTTT.

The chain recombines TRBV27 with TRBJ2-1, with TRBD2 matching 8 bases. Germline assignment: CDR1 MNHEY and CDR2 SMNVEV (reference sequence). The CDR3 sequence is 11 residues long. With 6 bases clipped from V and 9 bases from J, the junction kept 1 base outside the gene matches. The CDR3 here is CASSRGGEQFF. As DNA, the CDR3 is TGTGCCAGCAGCCGGGGGGGTGAGCAGTTCTTC.

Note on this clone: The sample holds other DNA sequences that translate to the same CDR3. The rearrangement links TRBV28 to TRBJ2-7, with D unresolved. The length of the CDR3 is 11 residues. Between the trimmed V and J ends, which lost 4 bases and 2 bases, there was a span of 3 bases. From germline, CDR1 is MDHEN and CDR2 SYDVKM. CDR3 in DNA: TGTGCCAGCAGTTCAACCTACGAGCAGTACTTC. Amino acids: CASSSTYEQYF.

The CDR3 DNA follows: TGTGCCTGGAAGGCCAGGGGAGGCGATCAGCCCCAGCATTTT. Translation gives CAWKARGGDQPQHF. J is TRBJ1-5 and V is TRBV30; TRBD1 might be the D (6 bases). This CDR3 has 14 amino acids. Trimming pared 4 bases from V and 5 bases from J, leaving 15 bases between. Germline loops: CDR1 GTSNPN, CDR2 SVGIG (reference sequence).